The rows below give T cell receptor beta chains drawn from one sample of a study of CD8 T cells in ankylosing spondylitis. TCRdb used MiXCR to reprocess the 5' RACE reads, holding one entry per CDR3 protein. The sample carries hundreds of thousands of distinct CDR3 sequences, roughly 20% recorded once. Sequenced: blood, either unsorted or a sorted T cell fraction (not recorded which). The origin of the receptors is a female donor with ankylosing spondylitis or in good health (not recorded which). CDR3s include the opening cysteine and the closing phenylalanine or tryptophan. The D gene is left open where the match is weak. Where a row states a size, it is once, few, many or the class of an expanded clone; other rows omit it.

D gene: NA; V gene: TRBV20-1; clone size: NA; J gene: TRBJ2-3; CDR3 protein: CSARVLGTATDTQYF; CDR3 DNA: TGCAGTGCTAGAGTTTTAGGGACTGCAACAGATACGCAGTATTTT
D gene: TRBD1; V gene: TRBV5-1; clone size: NA; J gene: TRBJ2-4; CDR3 protein: CASSFGILIRGRNIQYF; CDR3 DNA: TGCGCCAGCAGCTTCGGGATTTTAATAAGGGGGCGGAACATTCAGTACTTC
D gene: TRBD1; V gene: TRBV5-6; clone size: few; J gene: TRBJ1-2; CDR3 protein: CASSYRYTGTATSSYTF; CDR3 DNA: TGTGCCAGCAGCTACCGCTACACCGGGACAGCCACCTCCAGCTACACCTTC
D gene: NA; V gene: TRBV29-1; clone size: many; J gene: TRBJ2-5; CDR3 protein: CSVEGRLQETQYF; CDR3 DNA: TGCAGCGTTGAGGGCAGGCTCCAAGAGACCCAGTACTTC
D gene: TRBD2; V gene: TRBV6-1; clone size: NA; J gene: TRBJ2-1; CDR3 protein: CASTSGLAYNEQFF; CDR3 DNA: TGTGCCAGCACGTCGGGACTAGCGTACAATGAGCAGTTCTTC
D gene: NA; V gene: TRBV7-6; clone size: many; J gene: TRBJ1-1; CDR3 protein: CASSLKLGTEAFF; CDR3 DNA: TGTGCCAGCAGCCTGAAGTTAGGCACTGAAGCTTTCTTT
D gene: TRBD2; V gene: TRBV20-1; clone size: NA; J gene: TRBJ2-3; CDR3 protein: CSAWVSGTSTDTQYF; CDR3 DNA: TGCAGTGCTTGGGTGAGCGGGACTAGCACAGATACGCAGTATTTT
D gene: NA; V gene: TRBV20-1; clone size: few; J gene: TRBJ1-2; CDR3 protein: CSASRRARYGYTF; CDR3 DNA: TGCAGTGCTAGCCGCCGGGCGAGATATGGCTACACCTTC
D gene: TRBD2; V gene: TRBV4-3; clone size: few; J gene: TRBJ2-1; CDR3 protein: CASSQDLVAGGYNEQFF; CDR3 DNA: TGCGCCAGCAGCCAAGATCTCGTAGCGGGAGGTTACAATGAGCAGTTCTTC
D gene: NA; V gene: TRBV4-2; clone size: once; J gene: TRBJ2-1; CDR3 protein: CASSEVVGGNGQFF; CDR3 DNA: TGTGCCAGCAGCGAAGTGGTTGGGGGCAATGGGCAGTTCTTC
D gene: TRBD2; V gene: TRBV7-6; clone size: NA; J gene: TRBJ2-7; CDR3 protein: CASSHSGLAAEQYF; CDR3 DNA: TGTGCCAGCAGCCACAGTGGACTAGCGGCCGAGCAGTACTTC
D gene: NA; V gene: TRBV6-1; clone size: NA; J gene: TRBJ1-2; CDR3 protein: CASSETSGGYGYTF; CDR3 DNA: TGTGCCAGCAGTGAAACCTCAGGAGGCTATGGCTACACCTTC
D gene: NA; V gene: TRBV6-1; clone size: NA; J gene: TRBJ2-7; CDR3 protein: CASSEEGTREQYF; CDR3 DNA: TGTGCCAGCAGTGAAGAGGGGACGCGGGAGCAGTACTTC
D gene: NA; V gene: TRBV9; clone size: NA; J gene: TRBJ2-7; CDR3 protein: CASSVGHGTYEQYF; CDR3 DNA: TGTGCCAGCAGCGTAGGTCACGGAACCTACGAGCAGTACTTC
D gene: TRBD1; V gene: TRBV12-3/TRBV12-4; clone size: many; J gene: TRBJ2-1; CDR3 protein: CASSFRQGVSNEQFF; CDR3 DNA: TGTGCCAGCAGTTTCCGACAGGGGGTCAGCAATGAGCAGTTCTTC
D gene: NA; V gene: TRBV7-9; clone size: few; J gene: TRBJ2-7; CDR3 protein: CASSLPPRSYEQYF; CDR3 DNA: TGTGCCAGCAGCTTACCACCGCGCTCCTACGAGCAGTACTTC
D gene: NA; V gene: TRBV6-1; clone size: NA; J gene: TRBJ2-7; CDR3 protein: CASYRKNPYEQYF; CDR3 DNA: TGTGCCAGTTACAGGAAGAACCCCTACGAGCAGTACTTC
D gene: NA; V gene: TRBV29-1; clone size: NA; J gene: TRBJ2-5; CDR3 protein: CSVEFPHETQYF; CDR3 DNA: TGCAGCGTTGAATTCCCTCATGAGACCCAGTACTTC
D gene: TRBD1; V gene: TRBV20-1; clone size: few; J gene: TRBJ1-1; CDR3 protein: CSARDRQGYTEAFF; CDR3 DNA: TGCAGTGCTAGAGATCGACAGGGGTACACTGAAGCTTTCTTT
D gene: TRBD2; V gene: TRBV20-1; clone size: few; J gene: TRBJ2-7; CDR3 protein: CSASLTPLAGNNNFSYEQYF; CDR3 DNA: TGCAGTGCTAGCCTCACCCCTCTAGCGGGCAACAACAACTTCTCCTACGAGCAGTACTTC
D gene: TRBD1; V gene: TRBV11-2; clone size: NA; J gene: TRBJ2-2; CDR3 protein: CASSLRWTGTDLTGELFF; CDR3 DNA: TGTGCCAGCAGCTTAAGGTGGACAGGGACAGACCTCACCGGGGAGCTGTTTTTT
D gene: TRBD2; V gene: TRBV28; clone size: few; J gene: TRBJ2-3; CDR3 protein: CASRGTSGRAQDTQYF; CDR3 DNA: TGTGCCAGCAGGGGGACTAGCGGGAGGGCCCAGGATACGCAGTATTTT
D gene: NA; V gene: TRBV29-1; clone size: NA; J gene: TRBJ2-3; CDR3 protein: CSVGDLRTHTDTQYF; CDR3 DNA: TGCAGCGTTGGGGACTTAAGGACACACACGGATACGCAGTATTTT
D gene: TRBD2; V gene: TRBV7-9; clone size: few; J gene: TRBJ2-5; CDR3 protein: CASSSLAGEDETQYF; CDR3 DNA: TGTGCCAGCAGCTCTTTAGCGGGAGAGGATGAGACCCAGTACTTC
D gene: TRBD1; V gene: TRBV10-3; clone size: NA; J gene: TRBJ1-1; CDR3 protein: CAIKTDRGGEAFF; CDR3 DNA: TGTGCCATCAAAACTGACAGGGGCGGTGAAGCTTTCTTT
D gene: NA; V gene: TRBV5-5; clone size: few; J gene: TRBJ2-3; CDR3 protein: CASSLEAGMYTDTQYF; CDR3 DNA: TGTGCCAGCAGCTTGGAGGCAGGGATGTACACAGATACGCAGTATTTT
D gene: TRBD1; V gene: TRBV30; clone size: few; J gene: TRBJ2-7; CDR3 protein: CAWTRQGLAPRYEQYF; CDR3 DNA: TGTGCCTGGACCCGACAGGGTCTCGCCCCTAGGTACGAGCAGTACTTC
D gene: NA; V gene: TRBV6-5; clone size: few; J gene: TRBJ1-3; CDR3 protein: CASRSTRNPRISGNTIYF; CDR3 DNA: TGTGCCAGCAGATCCACGAGGAACCCGAGGATCTCTGGAAACACCATATATTTT
D gene: NA; V gene: TRBV7-7; clone size: few; J gene: TRBJ2-7; CDR3 protein: CASSPLGQGEYEQYF; CDR3 DNA: TGTGCTAGCAGCCCCCTGGGTCAGGGTGAATACGAGCAGTACTTC
D gene: TRBD1; V gene: TRBV20-1; clone size: NA; J gene: TRBJ2-2; CDR3 protein: CSAEMGTGMTGELFF; CDR3 DNA: TGCAGTGCCGAAATGGGGACAGGGATGACCGGGGAGCTGTTTTTT
D gene: TRBD1; V gene: TRBV27; clone size: NA; J gene: TRBJ2-7; CDR3 protein: CASSLYPRGQGSYEQYF; CDR3 DNA: TGTGCCAGCAGTTTGTATCCTAGGGGACAGGGTTCCTACGAGCAGTACTTC
D gene: NA; V gene: TRBV5-6; clone size: NA; J gene: TRBJ1-5; CDR3 protein: CASSFWRAGTIYQPQHF; CDR3 DNA: TGTGCCAGCAGCTTTTGGAGGGCAGGGACCATCTATCAGCCCCAGCATTTT
D gene: NA; V gene: TRBV9; clone size: NA; J gene: TRBJ2-1; CDR3 protein: CASSPRNLPTNEQFF; CDR3 DNA: TGTGCCAGCAGCCCTCGCAACCTACCTACAAATGAGCAGTTCTTC
D gene: TRBD1; V gene: TRBV7-2; clone size: many; J gene: TRBJ1-2; CDR3 protein: CASSSQGAGYTF; CDR3 DNA: TGTGCCAGCAGCTCCCAGGGGGCTGGCTACACCTTC
D gene: NA; V gene: TRBV4-1; clone size: few; J gene: TRBJ2-5; CDR3 protein: CASSQTKEGGGGRGVETQYF; CDR3 DNA: TGCGCCAGCAGCCAAACCAAGGAGGGGGGAGGGGGCAGGGGTGTGGAGACCCAGTACTTC
D gene: NA; V gene: TRBV7-2; clone size: few; J gene: TRBJ2-7; CDR3 protein: CASRPGPEKESEQYF; CDR3 DNA: TGTGCCAGCAGACCCGGACCGGAGAAGGAGAGCGAGCAGTACTTC
D gene: NA; V gene: TRBV7-8; clone size: many; J gene: TRBJ1-2; CDR3 protein: CASSPRINYGYTF; CDR3 DNA: TGTGCCAGCAGCCCCCGGATTAACTATGGCTACACCTTC
D gene: NA; V gene: TRBV7-2; clone size: NA; J gene: TRBJ2-2; CDR3 protein: CASSLGPARELFF; CDR3 DNA: TGTGCCAGCAGCTTAGGTCCAGCGCGGGAGCTGTTTTTT
D gene: NA; V gene: TRBV12-3/TRBV12-4; clone size: NA; J gene: TRBJ2-1; CDR3 protein: CASSNTGFLYNEQFF; CDR3 DNA: TGTGCCAGCAGTAACACGGGGTTTTTATACAATGAGCAGTTCTTC
D gene: TRBD2; V gene: TRBV15; clone size: NA; J gene: TRBJ2-1; CDR3 protein: CATSASGRFWYNEQFF; CDR3 DNA: TGTGCCACCAGCGCTAGCGGGAGGTTCTGGTACAATGAGCAGTTCTTC
D gene: TRBD2; V gene: TRBV15; clone size: NA; J gene: TRBJ2-1; CDR3 protein: CATSSEGTSGSINEQFF; CDR3 DNA: TGTGCCACCAGCTCAGAGGGGACTAGCGGGAGCATCAATGAGCAGTTCTTC
D gene: TRBD1; V gene: TRBV12-3/TRBV12-4; clone size: once; J gene: TRBJ1-3; CDR3 protein: CASSFSAGGAIGNTIYF; CDR3 DNA: TGTGCCAGCAGTTTTAGCGCAGGGGGGGCAATTGGAAACACCATATATTTT
D gene: TRBD2; V gene: TRBV9; clone size: few; J gene: TRBJ2-1; CDR3 protein: CASSVREGGYNEQFF; CDR3 DNA: TGTGCCAGCAGCGTACGGGAGGGCGGATACAATGAGCAGTTCTTC
D gene: NA; V gene: TRBV12-3/TRBV12-4; clone size: once; J gene: TRBJ2-2; CDR3 protein: CASSPDGSASTGELFF; CDR3 DNA: TGTGCCAGCAGTCCTGACGGGAGCGCCTCAACCGGGGAGCTGTTTTTT
D gene: TRBD2; V gene: TRBV24-1; clone size: few; J gene: TRBJ2-1; CDR3 protein: CATSDGTSYTNNEQFF; CDR3 DNA: TGTGCCACCAGTGACGGGACTAGCTACACCAACAATGAGCAGTTCTTC
D gene: NA; V gene: TRBV7-2; clone size: NA; J gene: TRBJ2-1; CDR3 protein: CASSLGQGWVDEQFF; CDR3 DNA: TGTGCCAGCAGCTTAGGGCAGGGATGGGTCGATGAGCAGTTCTTC
D gene: TRBD1; V gene: TRBV13; clone size: few; J gene: TRBJ1-1; CDR3 protein: CASSLATGGSVNTEAFF; CDR3 DNA: TGTGCCAGCAGCTTAGCAACAGGGGGCTCGGTGAACACTGAAGCTTTCTTT
D gene: NA; V gene: TRBV29-1; clone size: NA; J gene: TRBJ1-3; CDR3 protein: CSVGDTGGGNTIYF; CDR3 DNA: TGCAGCGTCGGGGACACCGGAGGTGGAAACACCATATATTTT
D gene: NA; V gene: TRBV29-1; clone size: few; J gene: TRBJ1-5; CDR3 protein: CSVEDGAGTPQHF; CDR3 DNA: TGCAGCGTTGAGGATGGGGCCGGGACGCCCCAGCATTTT
D gene: NA; V gene: TRBV20-1; clone size: few; J gene: TRBJ2-5; CDR3 protein: CSARRGGIQETQYF; CDR3 DNA: TGCAGTGCTAGAAGAGGCGGGATCCAAGAGACCCAGTACTTC
D gene: TRBD2; V gene: TRBV9; clone size: NA; J gene: TRBJ2-1; CDR3 protein: CASSVASGRHNEQFF; CDR3 DNA: TGTGCCAGCAGCGTCGCTAGCGGGAGGCACAATGAGCAGTTCTTC
D gene: TRBD2; V gene: TRBV24-1; clone size: NA; J gene: TRBJ2-1; CDR3 protein: CATSDPLAGGSYNEQFF; CDR3 DNA: TGTGCCACCAGTGACCCTCTAGCGGGAGGGTCGTACAATGAGCAGTTCTTC
D gene: NA; V gene: TRBV9; clone size: NA; J gene: TRBJ1-1; CDR3 protein: CASSASANTEAFF; CDR3 DNA: TGTGCCAGCAGCGCCTCAGCGAACACTGAAGCTTTCTTT
D gene: NA; V gene: TRBV4-3; clone size: NA; J gene: TRBJ2-7; CDR3 protein: CASSQYPPGISDSYEQYF; CDR3 DNA: TGCGCCAGCAGCCAATACCCTCCCGGGATAAGCGACTCCTACGAGCAGTACTTC
D gene: NA; V gene: TRBV6-1; clone size: NA; J gene: TRBJ1-2; CDR3 protein: CASSEFGNDYGYTF; CDR3 DNA: TGTGCCAGCAGTGAATTTGGGAATGACTATGGCTACACCTTC
D gene: NA; V gene: TRBV20-1; clone size: few; J gene: TRBJ2-3; CDR3 protein: CSANRETGPDTQYF; CDR3 DNA: TGCAGTGCAAACCGAGAAACAGGTCCCGATACGCAGTATTTT
D gene: NA; V gene: TRBV11-2; clone size: few; J gene: TRBJ1-2; CDR3 protein: CASSLLTGGYTF; CDR3 DNA: TGTGCCAGCAGCTTATTAACCGGAGGCTACACCTTC
D gene: NA; V gene: TRBV7-2; clone size: NA; J gene: TRBJ1-2; CDR3 protein: CASSFKSTYGYTF; CDR3 DNA: TGTGCCAGCAGCTTCAAGTCAACCTATGGCTACACCTTC
D gene: NA; V gene: TRBV12-3/TRBV12-4; clone size: few; J gene: TRBJ2-3; CDR3 protein: CASTRGGLGTDTQYF; CDR3 DNA: TGTGCCAGCACCCGGGGTGGGTTGGGCACAGATACGCAGTATTTT